This is a list of T cell receptor beta chains from one sample in a study of cytomegalovirus exposure and HLA in healthy donors. TCRdb keeps only in-frame clones here, not all; method: immunoSEQ multiplex PCR. There are 150,000 or so clones in the sample; around 77% occur only once, and approximately 1.8% lies in the top ten. The sequenced sample consisted of PBMCs. The receptors were gathered from a woman aged 30 to 39 in good health and CMV-seronegative. Each CDR3 is given with its conserved first and last residue. The D gene is left open where the match is weak. Only some rows state a clone size, as once, few, many or a class for expanded clones.

.	.	TRBJ1-1	TRBV19	CASAIANPEAFF	TGTGCCAGTGCAATTGCGAACCCTGAAGCTTTCTTT
.	few	TRBJ1-5	TRBV7-3	CASSPWSGGNQPQHF	TGTGCCAGCAGCCCCTGGAGTGGCGGCAATCAGCCCCAGCATTTT
TRBD2	.	TRBJ2-7	TRBV19	CASSMWGTSGSSRGYF	TGTGCCAGTAGTATGTGGGGGACTAGCGGGAGTTCCCGCGGTTACTTC
.	.	TRBJ2-7	TRBV19	CASSRPGEGSYEQYF	TGTGCCAGTAGTCGCCCGGGAGAAGGGTCCTACGAGCAGTACTTC
.	.	TRBJ2-5	TRBV7-9	CASSLERRTKYQETQYF	TGTGCCAGCAGCTTAGAAAGAAGGACAAAGTACCAAGAGACCCAGTACTTC
.	.	TRBJ2-3	TRBV30	CAWRFSGGDTQYF	TGTGCCTGGAGGTTTTCCGGTGGAGATACGCAGTATTTT
TRBD2	once	TRBJ2-3	TRBV10-1	CASSLAGDTDTQYF	TGCGCCAGCAGTCTAGCGGGGGACACAGATACGCAGTATTTT
.	many	TRBJ1-1	TRBV27	CASSPPDRILEAFF	TGTGCCAGCAGTCCCCCCGACAGGATCCTTGAAGCTTTCTTT
TRBD1	.	TRBJ2-1	TRBV20-1	CSASRTGKQFF	TGCAGTGCTAGCAGGACAGGGAAGCAGTTCTTC
TRBD1	.	TRBJ1-1	TRBV7-9	CASSLAPGTGNTEAFF	TGTGCCAGCAGCTTAGCGCCGGGGACAGGGAACACTGAAGCTTTCTTT
.	.	TRBJ1-1	TRBV19	CASSSYRARNTEAFF	TGTGCCAGTAGTTCATACAGGGCACGGAACACTGAAGCTTTCTTT
.	.	TRBJ2-3	TRBV18	CASSRDLLVDTQYF	TGTGCCAGCTCACGGGACTTGCTGGTAGATACGCAGTATTTT
TRBD2	.	TRBJ2-7	TRBV5-4	CASSLPGLAGRRSEQYF	TGTGCCAGCAGCTTACCGGGACTAGCGGGGAGGCGGAGCGAGCAGTACTTC
.	few	TRBJ2-7	TRBV28	CASSRGGNYEQYF	TGTGCCAGCAGTCGAGGGGGAAACTACGAGCAGTACTTC
TRBD1	once	TRBJ1-1	TRBV27	CASSSHLTIDRGYAEAFF	TGTGCCAGCAGTTCTCACTTAACCATTGACAGGGGATACGCTGAAGCTTTCTTT
.	.	TRBJ1-2	TRBV9	CASSVIGQGIGGYTF	TGTGCCAGCAGCGTAATTGGGCAGGGGATCGGTGGCTACACCTTC
TRBD1	.	TRBJ2-5	TRBV11-1	CASSPGTGHSRETQYF	TGTGCCAGCAGCCCTGGGACAGGACATAGTAGAGAGACCCAGTACTTC
.	.	TRBJ1-1	TRBV19	CASSIPWSGNTEAFF	TGTGCCAGTAGTATTCCCTGGTCCGGGAACACTGAAGCTTTCTTT
TRBD1	.	TRBJ2-5	TRBV5-6	CASSLTGQGWGRETQYF	TGTGCCAGCAGCTTGACGGGACAGGGTTGGGGGCGGGAGACCCAGTACTTC
TRBD1	few	TRBJ2-3	TRBV4-2	CASTNPGQGAEDTQYF	TGTGCCAGCACTAATCCGGGACAGGGGGCAGAAGATACGCAGTATTTT
TRBD1	once	TRBJ2-3	TRBV9	CASSAQGWDTQYF	TGTGCCAGCAGCGCACAGGGGTGGGATACGCAGTATTTT
.	.	TRBJ2-1	TRBV18	CASSLLNNEQFF	TGTGCCAGCTCACTACTAAACAATGAGCAGTTCTTC
.	.	TRBJ1-6	TRBV9	CASSVSSDNSPLHF	TGTGCCAGCAGCGTTTCGTCGGATAATTCACCCCTCCACTTT
.	.	TRBJ1-4	TRBV9	CASSVGAGRNEKLFF	TGTGCCAGCAGCGTAGGGGCAGGGAGGAATGAAAAACTGTTTTTT
.	.	TRBJ1-1	TRBV7-6	CASSGLPNTEAFF	TGTGCCAGCAGTGGGCTCCCGAACACTGAAGCTTTCTTT
TRBD2	few	TRBJ2-2	TRBV19	CASHLSWLAGRAGELFF	TGTGCCAGCCACTTATCGTGGCTAGCGGGCAGGGCCGGGGAGCTGTTTTTT
TRBD1	once	TRBJ1-1	TRBV10-3	CAISGTGGTEAFF	TGTGCCATCAGTGGTACAGGGGGTACTGAAGCTTTCTTT
TRBD2	few	TRBJ2-7	TRBV30	CAWIGTSGPYEQYF	TGTGCCTGGATAGGGACTAGCGGTCCCTACGAGCAGTACTTC
.	few	TRBJ1-2	TRBV29-1	CSGDSGDYGYTF	TGCAGCGGGGACTCGGGGGACTATGGCTACACCTTC
TRBD1	.	TRBJ1-6	TRBV27	CASRGQGAKFNSPLHF	TGTGCCAGCAGGGGACAGGGGGCGAAATTTAATTCACCCCTCCACTTT
TRBD1	.	TRBJ2-6	TRBV28	CASSSNRGKRTSGANVLTF	TGTGCCAGCAGTTCGAACAGGGGTAAGAGGACCTCTGGGGCCAACGTCCTGACTTTC
.	.	TRBJ2-5	TRBV9	CASSLPGEETQYF	TGTGCCAGCAGCCTTCCGGGAGAAGAGACCCAGTACTTC
TRBD1	.	TRBJ1-1	TRBV29-1	CSVDRGQGDTEAFF	TGCAGCGTTGACAGGGGGCAGGGGGACACTGAAGCTTTCTTT
TRBD1	.	TRBJ1-1	TRBV5-4	CASSSQDRVNTEAFF	TGTGCCAGCAGTTCTCAGGACAGGGTGAACACTGAAGCTTTCTTT
TRBD2	.	TRBJ2-2	TRBV5-1	CASSLATSGRADTGELFF	TGCGCCAGCAGCTTGGCCACTAGCGGGAGGGCCGACACCGGGGAGCTGTTTTTT
TRBD2	few	TRBJ2-7	TRBV4-2	CASSQDSGLAGLYEQYF	TGTGCCAGCAGCCAAGATTCCGGACTAGCGGGACTCTACGAGCAGTACTTC
.	.	TRBJ1-2	TRBV19	CASSIDGENYGYTF	TGTGCCAGTAGTATAGATGGAGAAAACTATGGCTACACCTTC
.	.	TRBJ2-2	TRBV9	CASSVQKNTGELFF	TGTGCCAGCAGCGTGCAGAAGAATACCGGGGAGCTGTTTTTT
.	.	TRBJ2-7	TRBV7-9	CSSSSWRVGDEQYF	TGTTCCAGCAGCTCATGGAGGGTCGGGGACGAGCAGTACTTC
TRBD2	.	TRBJ2-1	TRBV7-8	CASRPLAEANEQFF	TGTGCCAGCAGACCCCTAGCGGAAGCCAATGAGCAGTTCTTC
TRBD1	.	TRBJ2-7	TRBV28	CASRPSGQGIFEQYF	TGTGCCAGCAGACCGTCGGGACAGGGTATATTCGAGCAGTACTTC
TRBD1	.	TRBJ1-5	TRBV7-2	CASSPQGNQPQHF	TGTGCCAGCAGCCCACAGGGGAATCAGCCCCAGCATTTT
.	.	TRBJ2-7	TRBV28	CASSLPAGPGEQYF	TGTGCCAGCAGTTTACCGGCAGGCCCAGGGGAGCAGTACTTC
.	.	TRBJ1-1	TRBV30	CAWSLMNTEAFF	TGTGCCTGGTCCCTTATGAACACTGAAGCTTTCTTT
.	.	TRBJ1-5	TRBV7-6	CASSPRDNQPQHF	TGTGCCAGCAGTCCGCGAGACAATCAGCCCCAGCATTTT
.	.	TRBJ2-5	TRBV5-4	CASSYPTAQETQYF	TGTGCCAGCAGCTACCCAACAGCCCAAGAGACCCAGTACTTC
TRBD2	few	TRBJ2-5	TRBV5-1	CASSGLAGAQETQYF	TGCGCCAGCAGCGGCTTAGCGGGTGCGCAAGAGACCCAGTACTTC
.	.	TRBJ1-3	TRBV5-1	CASSSGAGPSSGNTIYF	TGCGCCAGCAGCTCTGGGGCAGGGCCGAGCTCTGGAAACACCATATATTTT
TRBD1	few	TRBJ1-2	TRBV5-1	CASSLAWTGNYGYTF	TGCGCCAGCAGCTTGGCCTGGACAGGGAACTATGGCTACACCTTC
TRBD2	.	TRBJ2-7	TRBV7-8	CASSSGVSGGRGREQYF	TGTGCCAGCAGCTCTGGGGTGAGCGGCGGGAGGGGAAGGGAGCAGTACTTC
.	.	TRBJ2-2	TRBV4-2	CASSRDLTATGELFF	TGTGCCAGCAGCCGCGACTTGACGGCCACCGGGGAGCTGTTTTTT
.	.	TRBJ1-3	TRBV5-6	CASSLGLPSGNTIYF	TGTGCCAGCAGCTTGGGGCTGCCCTCTGGAAACACCATATATTTT